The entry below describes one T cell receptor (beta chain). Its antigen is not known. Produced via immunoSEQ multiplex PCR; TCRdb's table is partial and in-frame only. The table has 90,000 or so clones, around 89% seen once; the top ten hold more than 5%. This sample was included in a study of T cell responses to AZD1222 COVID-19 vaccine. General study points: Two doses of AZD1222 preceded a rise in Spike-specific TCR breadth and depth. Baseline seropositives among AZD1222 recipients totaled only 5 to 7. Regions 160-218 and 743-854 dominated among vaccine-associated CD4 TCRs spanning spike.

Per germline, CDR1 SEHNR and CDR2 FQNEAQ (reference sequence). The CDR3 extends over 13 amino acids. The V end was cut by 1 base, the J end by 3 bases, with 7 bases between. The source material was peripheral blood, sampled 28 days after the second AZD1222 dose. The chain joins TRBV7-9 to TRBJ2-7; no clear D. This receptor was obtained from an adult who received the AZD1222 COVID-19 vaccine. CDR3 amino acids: CASSLGTFYEQYF. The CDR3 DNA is TGTGCCAGCAGCTTAGGGACCTTCTACGAGCAGTACTTC.